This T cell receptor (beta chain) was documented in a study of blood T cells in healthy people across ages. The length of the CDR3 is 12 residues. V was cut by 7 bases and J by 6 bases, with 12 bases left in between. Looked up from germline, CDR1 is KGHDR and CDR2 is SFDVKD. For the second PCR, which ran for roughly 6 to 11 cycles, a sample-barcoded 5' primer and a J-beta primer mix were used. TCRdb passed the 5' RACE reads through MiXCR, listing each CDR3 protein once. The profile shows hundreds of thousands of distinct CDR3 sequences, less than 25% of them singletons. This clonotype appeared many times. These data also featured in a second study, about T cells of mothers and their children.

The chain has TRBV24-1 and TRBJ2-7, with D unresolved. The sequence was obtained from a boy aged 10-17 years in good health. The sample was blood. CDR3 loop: CATSPHPGEQYF. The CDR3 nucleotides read TGTGCCACCAGCCCCCACCCGGGCGAGCAGTACTTC.